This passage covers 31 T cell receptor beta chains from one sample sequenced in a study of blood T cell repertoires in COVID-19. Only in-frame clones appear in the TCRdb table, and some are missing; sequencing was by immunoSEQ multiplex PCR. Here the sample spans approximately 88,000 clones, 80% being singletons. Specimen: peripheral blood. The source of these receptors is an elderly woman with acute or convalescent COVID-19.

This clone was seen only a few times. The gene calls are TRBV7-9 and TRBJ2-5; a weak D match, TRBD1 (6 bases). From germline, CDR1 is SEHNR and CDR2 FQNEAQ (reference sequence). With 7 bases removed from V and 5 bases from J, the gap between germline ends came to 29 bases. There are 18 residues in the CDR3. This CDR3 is CASTNPQGAGVLPETQYF. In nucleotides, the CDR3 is TGTGCCAGCACCAACCCCCAAGGGGCAGGGGTGCTCCCTGAGACCCAGTACTTC.

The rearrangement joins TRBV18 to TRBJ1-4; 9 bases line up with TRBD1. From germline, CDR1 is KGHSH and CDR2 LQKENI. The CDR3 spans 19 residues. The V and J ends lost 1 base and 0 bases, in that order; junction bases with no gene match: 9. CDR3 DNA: TGTGCCAGCTCACCACTCCCGCCTCGACAGGGGGCAACTAATGAAAAACTGTTTTTT. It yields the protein CASSPLPPRQGATNEKLFF.

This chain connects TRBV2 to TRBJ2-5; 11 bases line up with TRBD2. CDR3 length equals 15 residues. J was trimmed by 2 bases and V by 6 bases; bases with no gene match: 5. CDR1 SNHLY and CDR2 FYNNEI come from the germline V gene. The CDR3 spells CASRYRTSGQETQYF. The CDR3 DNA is TGTGCCAGCAGGTATCGGACTAGCGGGCAAGAGACCCAGTACTTC. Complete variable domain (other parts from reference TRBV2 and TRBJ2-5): EPEVTQTPSHQVTQMGQEVILRCVPISNHLYFYWYRQILGQKVEFLVSFYNNEISEKSEIFDDQFSVERPDGSNFTLKIRSTKLEDSAMYFCASRYRTSGQETQYFGPGTRLLVL.

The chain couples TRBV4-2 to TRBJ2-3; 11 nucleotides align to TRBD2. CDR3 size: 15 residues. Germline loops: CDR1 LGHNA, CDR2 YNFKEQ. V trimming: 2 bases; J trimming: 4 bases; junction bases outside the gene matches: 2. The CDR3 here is CASSQLAGGPDTQYF. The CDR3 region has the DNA TGTGCCAGCAGCCAACTAGCGGGGGGCCCAGATACGCAGTATTTT.

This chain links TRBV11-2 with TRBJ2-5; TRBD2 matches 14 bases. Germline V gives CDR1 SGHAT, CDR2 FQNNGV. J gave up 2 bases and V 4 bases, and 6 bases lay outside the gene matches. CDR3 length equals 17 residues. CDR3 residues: CASSSGLAGVAQETQYF. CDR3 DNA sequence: TGTGCCAGCAGCTCGGGACTAGCGGGGGTAGCACAAGAGACCCAGTACTTC.

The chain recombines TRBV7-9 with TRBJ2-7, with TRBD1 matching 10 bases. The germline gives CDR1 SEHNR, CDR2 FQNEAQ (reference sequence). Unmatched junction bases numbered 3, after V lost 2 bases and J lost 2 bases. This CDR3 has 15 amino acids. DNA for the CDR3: TGTGCCAGCAGCTTAAGGGACAGGGGCGCCTACGAGCAGTACTTC. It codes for CASSLRDRGAYEQYF.

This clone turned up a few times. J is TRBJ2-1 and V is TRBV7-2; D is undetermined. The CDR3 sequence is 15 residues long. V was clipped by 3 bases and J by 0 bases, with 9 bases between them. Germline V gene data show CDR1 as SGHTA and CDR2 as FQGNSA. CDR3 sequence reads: CASSFSLPSYNEQFF. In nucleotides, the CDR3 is TGTGCCAGCAGCTTTAGCTTGCCCTCCTACAATGAGCAGTTCTTC.

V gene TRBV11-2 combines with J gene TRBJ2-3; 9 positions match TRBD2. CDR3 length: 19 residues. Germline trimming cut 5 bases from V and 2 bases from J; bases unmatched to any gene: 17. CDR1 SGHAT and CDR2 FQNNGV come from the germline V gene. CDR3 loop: CASSPHPVLAGPNTDTQYF. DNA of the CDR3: TGTGCCAGCAGCCCACACCCAGTTCTAGCGGGACCGAACACAGATACGCAGTATTTT.

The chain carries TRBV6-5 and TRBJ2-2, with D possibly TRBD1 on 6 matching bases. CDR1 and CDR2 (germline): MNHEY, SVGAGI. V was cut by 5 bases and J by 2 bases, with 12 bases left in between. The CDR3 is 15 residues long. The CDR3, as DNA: TGTGCCAGCAGTATCCGGACAGTTAACACCGGGGAGCTGTTTTTT. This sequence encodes CASSIRTVNTGELFF.

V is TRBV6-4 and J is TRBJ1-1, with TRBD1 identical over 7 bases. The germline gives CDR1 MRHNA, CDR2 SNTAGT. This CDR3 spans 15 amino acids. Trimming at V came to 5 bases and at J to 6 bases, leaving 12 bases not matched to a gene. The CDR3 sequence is CASSIWAGGAAEAFF. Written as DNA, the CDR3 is TGTGCCAGCAGTATTTGGGCAGGGGGTGCTGCTGAAGCTTTCTTT.

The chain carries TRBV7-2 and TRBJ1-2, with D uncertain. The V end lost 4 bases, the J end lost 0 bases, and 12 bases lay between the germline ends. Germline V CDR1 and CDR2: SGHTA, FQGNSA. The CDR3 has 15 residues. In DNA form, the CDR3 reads TGTGCCAGCAGCTCGACTCTAGGTACTAACTATGGCTACACCTTC. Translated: CASSSTLGTNYGYTF.

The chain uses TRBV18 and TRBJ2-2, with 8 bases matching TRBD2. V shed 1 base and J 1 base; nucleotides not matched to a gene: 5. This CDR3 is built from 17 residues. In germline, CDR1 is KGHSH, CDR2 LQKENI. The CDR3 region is CASSPLAGQKNTGELFF. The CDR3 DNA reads TGTGCCAGCTCACCACTAGCGGGACAAAAGAACACCGGGGAGCTGTTTTTT.

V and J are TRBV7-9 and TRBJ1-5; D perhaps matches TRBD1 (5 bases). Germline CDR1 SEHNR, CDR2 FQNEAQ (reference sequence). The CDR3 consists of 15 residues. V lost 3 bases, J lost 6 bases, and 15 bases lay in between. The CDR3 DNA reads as TGTGCCAGCAGCTTGATGGGGGGGTTTGGTCAGCCCCAGCATTTT. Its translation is CASSLMGGFGQPQHF.

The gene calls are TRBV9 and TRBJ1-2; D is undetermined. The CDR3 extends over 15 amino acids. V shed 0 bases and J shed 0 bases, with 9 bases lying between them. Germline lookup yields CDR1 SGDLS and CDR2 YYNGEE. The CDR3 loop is CASSVVSSPNYGYTF. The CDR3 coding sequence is TGTGCCAGCAGCGTAGTGTCATCCCCTAACTATGGCTACACCTTC.

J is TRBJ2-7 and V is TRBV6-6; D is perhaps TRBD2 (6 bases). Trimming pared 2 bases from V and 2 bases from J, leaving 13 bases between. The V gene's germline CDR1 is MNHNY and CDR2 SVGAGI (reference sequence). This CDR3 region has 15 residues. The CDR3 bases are TGTGCCAGCAGTTACGCAGGAGGGCCGACCTACGAGCAGTACTTC. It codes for CASSYAGGPTYEQYF.

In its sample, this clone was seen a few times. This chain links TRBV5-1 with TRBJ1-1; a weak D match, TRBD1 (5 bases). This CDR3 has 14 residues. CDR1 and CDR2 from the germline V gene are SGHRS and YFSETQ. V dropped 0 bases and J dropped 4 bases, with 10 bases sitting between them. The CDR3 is CASSLDRLGTEAFF. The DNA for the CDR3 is TGCGCCAGCAGCTTGGACAGGTTGGGCACTGAAGCTTTCTTT. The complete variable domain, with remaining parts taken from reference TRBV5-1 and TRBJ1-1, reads KAGVTQTPRYLIKTRGQQVTLSCSPISGHRSVSWYQQTPGQGLQFLFEYFSETQRNKGNFPGRFSGRQFSNSRSEMNVSTLELGDSALYLCASSLDRLGTEAFFGQGTRLTVV.

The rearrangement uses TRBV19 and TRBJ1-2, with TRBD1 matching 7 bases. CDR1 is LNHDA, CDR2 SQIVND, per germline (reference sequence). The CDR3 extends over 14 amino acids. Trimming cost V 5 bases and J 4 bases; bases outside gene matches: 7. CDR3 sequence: CASSAQQGFYGYTF. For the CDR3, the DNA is TGTGCCAGTAGTGCCCAACAGGGGTTCTATGGCTACACCTTC.

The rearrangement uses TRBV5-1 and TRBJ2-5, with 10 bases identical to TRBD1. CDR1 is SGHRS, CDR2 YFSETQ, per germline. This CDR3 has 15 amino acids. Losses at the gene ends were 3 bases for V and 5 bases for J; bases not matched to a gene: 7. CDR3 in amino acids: CASSSRQGALETQYF. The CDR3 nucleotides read TGCGCCAGCAGCTCGAGACAGGGGGCGTTGGAGACCCAGTACTTC. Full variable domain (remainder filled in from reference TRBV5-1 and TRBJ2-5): KAGVTQTPRYLIKTRGQQVTLSCSPISGHRSVSWYQQTPGQGLQFLFEYFSETQRNKGNFPGRFSGRQFSNSRSEMNVSTLELGDSALYLCASSSRQGALETQYFGPGTRLLVL.

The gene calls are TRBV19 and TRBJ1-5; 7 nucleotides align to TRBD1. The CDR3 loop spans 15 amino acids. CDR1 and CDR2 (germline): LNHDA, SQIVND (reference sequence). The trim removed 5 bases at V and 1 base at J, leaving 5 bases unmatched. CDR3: CASSYTGVSNQPQHF. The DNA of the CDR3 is TGTGCCAGTAGTTACACAGGGGTAAGCAATCAGCCCCAGCATTTT. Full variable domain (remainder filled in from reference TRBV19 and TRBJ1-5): DGGITQSPKYLFRKEGQNVTLSCEQNLNHDAMYWYRQDPGQGLRLIYYSQIVNDFQKGDIAEGYSVSREKKESFPLTVTSAQKNPTAFYLCASSYTGVSNQPQHFGDGTRLSIL.

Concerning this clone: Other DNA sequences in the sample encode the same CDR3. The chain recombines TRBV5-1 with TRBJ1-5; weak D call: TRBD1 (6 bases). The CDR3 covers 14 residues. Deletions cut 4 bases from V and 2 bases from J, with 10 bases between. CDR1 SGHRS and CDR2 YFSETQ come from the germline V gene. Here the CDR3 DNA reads TGCGCCAGCAGCCCCAGGGGTGGCAATCAGCCCCAGCATTTT. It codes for CASSPRGGNQPQHF.

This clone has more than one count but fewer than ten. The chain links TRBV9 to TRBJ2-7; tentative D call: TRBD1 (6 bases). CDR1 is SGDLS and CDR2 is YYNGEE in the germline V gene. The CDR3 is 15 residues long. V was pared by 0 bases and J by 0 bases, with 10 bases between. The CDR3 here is CASSVGQAASYEQYF. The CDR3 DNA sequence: TGTGCCAGCAGCGTAGGACAGGCTGCCTCCTACGAGCAGTACTTC.

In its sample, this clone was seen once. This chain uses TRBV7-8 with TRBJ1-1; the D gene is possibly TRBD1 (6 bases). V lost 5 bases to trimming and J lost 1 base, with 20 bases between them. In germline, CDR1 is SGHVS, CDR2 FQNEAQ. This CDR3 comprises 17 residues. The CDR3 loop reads CASSRKGVQRGNTEAFF. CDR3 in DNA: TGTGCCAGCAGCCGAAAGGGGGTTCAGCGGGGGAACACTGAAGCTTTCTTT.

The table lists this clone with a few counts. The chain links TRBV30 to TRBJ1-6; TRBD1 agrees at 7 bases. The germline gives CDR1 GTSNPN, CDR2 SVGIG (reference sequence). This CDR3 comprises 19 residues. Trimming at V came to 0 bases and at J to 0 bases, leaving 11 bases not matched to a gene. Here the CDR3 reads CAWSVYRGQSSSYNSPLHF. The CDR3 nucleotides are TGTGCCTGGAGTGTATACCGGGGACAGTCGAGCTCCTATAATTCACCCCTCCACTTT.

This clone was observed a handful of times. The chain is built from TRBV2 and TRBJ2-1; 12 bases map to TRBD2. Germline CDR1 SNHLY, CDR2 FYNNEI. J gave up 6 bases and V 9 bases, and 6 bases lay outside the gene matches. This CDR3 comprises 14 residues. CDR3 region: CASPSGGAPNEQFF. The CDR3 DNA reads TGTGCCAGTCCTAGCGGGGGGGCCCCCAATGAGCAGTTCTTC.

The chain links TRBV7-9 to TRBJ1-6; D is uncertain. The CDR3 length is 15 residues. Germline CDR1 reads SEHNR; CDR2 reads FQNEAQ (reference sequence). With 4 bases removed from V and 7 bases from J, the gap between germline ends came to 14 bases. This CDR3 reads CASSSRRAKNSPLHF. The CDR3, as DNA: TGTGCCAGCAGCTCCCGGCGGGCGAAGAATTCACCCCTCCACTTT.

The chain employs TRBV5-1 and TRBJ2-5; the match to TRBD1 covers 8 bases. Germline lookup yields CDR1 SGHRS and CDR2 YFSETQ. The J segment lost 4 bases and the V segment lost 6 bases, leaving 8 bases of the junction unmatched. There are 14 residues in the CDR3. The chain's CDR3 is CASNRGTGGETQYF. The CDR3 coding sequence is TGCGCCAGCAACCGAGGGACAGGAGGAGAGACCCAGTACTTC.

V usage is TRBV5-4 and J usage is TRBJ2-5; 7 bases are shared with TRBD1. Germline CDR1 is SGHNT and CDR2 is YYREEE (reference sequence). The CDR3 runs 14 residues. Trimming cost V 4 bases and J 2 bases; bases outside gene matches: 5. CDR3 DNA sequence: TGTGCCAGCAGCCAAAAGACAGGGCAAGAGACCCAGTACTTC. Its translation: CASSQKTGQETQYF.

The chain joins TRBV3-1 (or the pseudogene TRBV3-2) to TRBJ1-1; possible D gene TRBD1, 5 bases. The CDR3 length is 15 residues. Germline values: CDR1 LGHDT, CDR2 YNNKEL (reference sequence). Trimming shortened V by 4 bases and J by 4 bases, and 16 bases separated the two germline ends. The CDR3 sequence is CASSPTWGDVTEAFF. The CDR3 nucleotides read TGTGCCAGCAGCCCAACCTGGGGGGATGTCACTGAAGCTTTCTTT.

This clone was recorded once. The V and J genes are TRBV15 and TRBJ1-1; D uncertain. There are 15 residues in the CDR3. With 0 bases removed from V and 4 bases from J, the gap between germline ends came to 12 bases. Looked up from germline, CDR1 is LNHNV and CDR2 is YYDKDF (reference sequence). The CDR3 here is CATSRDSGKITEAFF. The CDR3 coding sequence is TGTGCCACCAGCAGAGATTCGGGGAAAATCACTGAAGCTTTCTTT. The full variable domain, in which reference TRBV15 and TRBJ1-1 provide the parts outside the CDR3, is DAMVIQNPRYQVTQFGKPVTLSCSQTLNHNVMYWYQQKSSQAPKLLFHYYDKDFNNEADTPDNFQSRRPNTSFCFLDIRSPGLGDTAMYLCATSRDSGKITEAFFGQGTRLTVV.

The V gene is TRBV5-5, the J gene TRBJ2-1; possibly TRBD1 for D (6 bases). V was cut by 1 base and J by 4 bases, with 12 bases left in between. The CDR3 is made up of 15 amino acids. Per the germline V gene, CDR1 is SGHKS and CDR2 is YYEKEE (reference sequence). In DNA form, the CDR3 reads TGTGCCAGCAGCTTGCTCAGGGGCCGTTACAATGAGCAGTTCTTC. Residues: CASSLLRGRYNEQFF.

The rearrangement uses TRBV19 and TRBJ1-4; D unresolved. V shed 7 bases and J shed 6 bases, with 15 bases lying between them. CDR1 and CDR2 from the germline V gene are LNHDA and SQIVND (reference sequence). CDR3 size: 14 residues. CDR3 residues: CASTNRRRDEKLFF. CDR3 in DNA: TGTGCCAGTACCAATAGGAGGCGGGATGAAAAACTGTTTTTT.